This T cell receptor beta chain emerged from a study of blood T cell repertoires in COVID-19 (TCRdb year 2020). For context, the study as a whole: Samples covering the acute and convalescent phases of COVID-19 were provided by collaborators in the United States, Italy and Spain. Sample metadata almost always included a de-identified subject ID, COVID-19 status, age in years and sex. The prospective study material was composed of cDNA or gDNA derived from T cells, B-cell-depleted T cells, or PBMCs. Deeply sampled blood TCRbeta repertoires from subjects exposed to, actively infected with, or recovered from COVID-19 were included in the dataset. Samples were obtained from the ongoing ImmuneRACE study (first 160 participants) and from roughly 1,300 subjects provided by 6 global collaborators. Where available, HLA class I and class II types were taken from metadata supplied by the sample provider and were not determined by assay-based typing. The repertoires were released in a freely available public database meant as a resource for research on the immune response to SARS-CoV-2.

Points the paper makes about the study in general: The quantity of clinical and demographic metadata differed by source and by participant and was supplied without curation.

The immunoSEQ Assay, a bias-controlled multiplex PCR, was used to amplify TCRbeta CDR3 regions from genomic DNA. The authors' pipeline ran thus. Within the assay, amplification of reference gene primers was used to estimate how many nucleated cells each sample contained. To quantify the absolute abundance of each unique TCRbeta CDR3 rearrangement, sequence reads were collapsed and filtered. For each sample, productive Simpson clonality was calculated as the square root of Simpson's diversity index over productive rearrangements. The clones in this table, taken by TCRdb from immuneACCESS, are in-frame only. Not every clone is retained; where verified, under half of the shortfall comes from an unresolved V gene, and the cause of the rest is unknown. Clone size and the V and J calls come from that table; the DNA yielded D and trimming. The sample data list about 68,000 clones, and 85% of these were observed just once. The ten top clones hold approximately 25% of the sample.

The CDR3, cysteine through phenylalanine, is 13 amino acids long. Only the CDR3 region is kept as DNA, spanning 39 bases read in frame from base 1. At the junction V is shortened by 7 bases and J by 4 bases, with 14 bases in between. CDR1 and CDR2 are drawn from the germline V gene: MDHEN, SYDVKM. Whole blood was collected in K2EDTA tubes by collaborating institutions according to the institutions' own protocols. Collaborator samples were shipped for TCRbeta analysis as frozen whole blood, isolated PBMCs, or DNA extracted from either sample type. Regarding this clone: The clone's antigen remains unknown. Base qualities are missing; no much larger clone stands one base away.

The chain uses TRBV28 and TRBJ2-7; 5 matching bases give a weak D call of TRBD1. The receptor comes from a man aged 50 or older with acute or convalescent COVID-19. Material for sequencing was peripheral blood. The DNA sequence follows: TGTGCCAGCACCGTTCAGGGAACTTACGAGCAGTACTTC. It is translated as CASTVQGTYEQYF.